The 25 T cell receptor beta chains given below trace back to one sample, sequenced in a study of T cell responses to AZD1222 COVID-19 vaccine. The method was immunoSEQ multiplex PCR; TCRdb's version includes in-frame clones alone and lacks a portion of them. The sample has about 120,000 clones, approximately 86% seen once. The starting material was peripheral blood, obtained 28 days after the second AZD1222 dose. The receptors stem from an adult who received the AZD1222 COVID-19 vaccine.

This clone is a singleton in its sample. This chain uses TRBV5-1 with TRBJ2-1; D is ambiguous. The CDR3 contains 15 residues. Germline assignment: CDR1 SGHRS and CDR2 YFSETQ. The V and J ends lost 0 bases and 7 bases respectively, with 14 bases between them. The CDR3 bases are TGCGCCAGCAGCTTGGTCACCTCCTCAGGTAATGAGCAGTTCTTC. Translated: CASSLVTSSGNEQFF.

The V gene is TRBV7-9, the J gene TRBJ2-3; D is ambiguous. This CDR3 is 13 amino acids long. V was shortened by 3 bases and J by 2 bases, with 6 bases between the two germline ends. Germline CDR1 SEHNR, CDR2 FQNEAQ (reference sequence). The CDR3 reads CASSFSHTDTQYF. The CDR3 DNA reads as TGTGCCAGCAGCTTCTCCCACACAGATACGCAGTATTTT.

The V gene is TRBV28, the J gene TRBJ1-5; 10 positions match TRBD1. J gave up 6 bases and V 8 bases, and 10 bases lay outside the gene matches. Germline CDR1 is MDHEN and CDR2 is SYDVKM. This CDR3 has 15 amino acids. The DNA of the CDR3 is TGTGCCAGCGTACAACCGGGACAGGGGCTTCAGCCCCAGCATTTT. Its protein product is CASVQPGQGLQPQHF. Full variable domain (rest looked up from reference TRBV28 and TRBJ1-5): DVKVTQSSRYLVKRTGEKVFLECVQDMDHENMFWYRQDPGLGLRLIYFSYDVKMKEKGDIPEGYSVSREKKERFSLILESASTNQTSMYLCASVQPGQGLQPQHFGDGTRLSIL.

The sample holds a few counts of this clone. CDR3 coding DNA: TGTGCCAGCAGCCAGTGGGGTGAGAACACTGAAGCTTTCTTT. This translates into CASSQWGENTEAFF. The chain joins TRBV7-9 to TRBJ1-1; D unclear. This CDR3 is 14 amino acids long. V was clipped by 5 bases and J by 1 base, with 11 bases between them. The V gene's germline CDR1 is SEHNR and CDR2 FQNEAQ (reference sequence).

Written as DNA, the CDR3 is TGTGCCAGCAGCCCGGGACATCCACTCCAGGGCCCTGGAAACACCATATATTTT. It encodes CASSPGHPLQGPGNTIYF. The chain carries TRBV4-2 and TRBJ1-3; a weak D match, TRBD1 (6 bases). V was shortened by 4 bases and J by 2 bases, with 21 bases between the two germline ends. The CDR3 is made up of 18 amino acids. Germline lookup yields CDR1 LGHNA and CDR2 YNFKEQ.

The CDR3 sequence: CASTVGGYNSPLHF. Written as DNA, the CDR3 is TGTGCCAGTACCGTGGGGGGTTATAATTCACCCCTCCACTTT. The chain is built from TRBV19 and TRBJ1-6; D may be TRBD1 (5 bases). V lost 7 bases, J lost 4 bases, and 11 bases lay in between. Per germline, CDR1 LNHDA and CDR2 SQIVND (reference sequence). The CDR3 totals 14 residues.

The chain links TRBV27 to TRBJ2-7; D not certain. Trimming removed 8 bases at V and 1 base at J, with 12 bases between. Germline CDR1 reads MNHEY; CDR2 reads SMNVEV (reference sequence). There are 13 residues in the CDR3. The DNA for the CDR3 is TGTGCCAGCGGAACCAAATCGTCCTACGAGCAGTACTTC. The encoded protein is CASGTKSSYEQYF.

The chain is built from TRBV3-1 (or the pseudogene TRBV3-2) and TRBJ1-2; D call uncertain. Germline values: CDR1 LGHDT, CDR2 YNNKEL (reference sequence). This CDR3 spans 13 amino acids. V was shortened by 2 bases and J by 5 bases, with 9 bases between the two germline ends. The CDR3 reads CASSQPAGYGYTF. CDR3 DNA: TGTGCCAGCAGCCAACCCGCGGGGTATGGCTACACCTTC.

The chain employs TRBV5-5 and TRBJ2-1, with TRBD2 matching 11 bases. The CDR3 extends over 16 amino acids. V was clipped by 3 bases and J by 7 bases; unmatched bases: 9. Germline lookup yields CDR1 SGHKS and CDR2 YYEKEE (reference sequence). CDR3 loop: CASSSLTSGEVNEQFF. In DNA, the CDR3 is TGTGCCAGCAGCTCGCTGACTAGCGGGGAGGTGAATGAGCAGTTCTTC.

V and J are TRBV9 and TRBJ2-3; no clear D gene. Trimming shortened V by 0 bases and J by 8 bases, and 13 bases separated the two germline ends. The CDR3 runs to 14 residues. Germline loops: CDR1 SGDLS, CDR2 YYNGEE. The CDR3 nucleotides are TGTGCCAGCAGCGTAGTAGACTTGGTGGGTACGCAGTATTTT. It yields the protein CASSVVDLVGTQYF.

The V and J genes are TRBV7-3 and TRBJ2-1; D is possibly TRBD1 or TRBD2 (5 bases each). Trimming cost V 6 bases and J 1 base, with 16 bases left between them. This CDR3 is 16 amino acids long. Germline CDR1 is SGHTA and CDR2 is FQGTGA. CDR3 protein: CASSKGLAASYNEQFF. The CDR3 DNA follows: TGTGCCAGCAGTAAGGGGCTAGCTGCGTCCTACAATGAGCAGTTCTTC. Drawing the rest from reference TRBV7-3 and TRBJ2-1, the complete variable domain is GAGVSQTPSNKVTEKGKYVELRCDPISGHTALYWYRQSLGQGPEFLIYFQGTGAADDSGLPNDRFFAVRPEGSVSTLKIQRTERGDSAVYLCASSKGLAASYNEQFFGPGTRLTVL.

The J gene is TRBJ2-3, the V gene TRBV29-1; 10 bases map to TRBD1. The CDR3 runs to 15 residues. CDR1 SQVTM and CDR2 ANQGSEA come from the germline V gene. After removal of 3 bases from V and 2 bases from J, the junction contained 5 bases not matched to a gene. In nucleotides, the CDR3 is TGCAGCGTTGATGACAGGGGGCTCGACACAGATACGCAGTATTTT. It codes for CSVDDRGLDTDTQYF.

This rearrangement joins TRBV11-3 to TRBJ1-1; D gene unclear. CDR1 is SGHNT, CDR2 YENEEA, per germline. The length of the CDR3 is 16 residues. V was trimmed by 4 bases and J by 1 base, leaving 16 bases between them. The chain's CDR3 is CASSYLGRKRNTEAFF. CDR3 coding DNA: TGTGCCAGCAGCTACTTAGGCCGGAAAAGGAACACTGAAGCTTTCTTT.

The V call is TRBV6-5, the J call TRBJ1-2; no definite D call. Trimming took 10 bases from V and 4 from J, leaving 13 bases between them. The CDR3 is 12 amino acids. Germline-derived CDR1 and CDR2 are MNHEY and SVGAGI. CDR3 DNA sequence: TGTGCCATCTTTGACCTGCCCTATGGCTACACCTTC. Amino acid sequence: CAIFDLPYGYTF.

This sequence joins TRBV6-6 and TRBJ1-3; D not resolved. CDR3 length: 15 residues. V shed 7 bases and J shed 4 bases, with 17 bases lying between them. CDR1 and CDR2 (germline): MNHNY, SVGAGI (reference sequence). The CDR3 loop is CASTPWARGGNTIYF. The CDR3 coding sequence is TGTGCCAGCACCCCGTGGGCGCGGGGAGGAAACACCATATATTTT.

The V call is TRBV4-2, the J call TRBJ2-5, with TRBD2 matching 9 bases. The V and J ends lost 5 bases and 5 bases, in that order; junction bases with no gene match: 9. Germline V CDR1 and CDR2: LGHNA, YNFKEQ. This CDR3 contains 15 residues. This CDR3 reads CASSARGGAFETQYF. CDR3 coding DNA: TGTGCCAGCAGCGCCCGCGGGGGGGCGTTCGAGACCCAGTACTTC.

The count of this clone is one. The V call is TRBV4-3, the J call TRBJ2-3; 13 nucleotides agree with TRBD2. Looked up from germline, CDR1 is LGHNA and CDR2 is YSLEER. V shed 3 bases, J shed 4 bases, and the junction held 10 bases outside the gene matches. The CDR3 has 18 residues. The CDR3 DNA reads as TGCGCCAGCAGCCATACCGGGACTAGCGGGGCCGTCCCAGATACGCAGTATTTT. Translating gives CASSHTGTSGAVPDTQYF.

This chain uses TRBV6-5 with TRBJ2-1; TRBD2 aligns across 12 bases. The CDR3 is 13 residues long. V shed 6 bases, J shed 9 bases, and the junction held 3 bases outside the gene matches. Germline V gives CDR1 MNHEY, CDR2 SVGAGI. The CDR3 nucleotides are TGTGCCAGCAGGCTAGCGGGGGGGGCTGAGCAGTTCTTC. Protein product: CASRLAGGAEQFF.

The chain is built from TRBV5-1 and TRBJ2-1; either TRBD1 or TRBD2 may supply D (6 bases each). The CDR3 has 16 residues. The V end was cut by 1 base, the J end by 7 bases, with 18 bases between. Germline V gene lookup returns CDR1 SGHRS and CDR2 YFSETQ. CDR3 amino acids: CASSLTVGGLTNEQFF. DNA for the CDR3: TGCGCCAGCAGCTTGACGGTGGGGGGCTTGACGAATGAGCAGTTCTTC.

The J gene is TRBJ2-1, the V gene TRBV25-1; tentative D call: TRBD2 (5 bases). Per the germline V gene, CDR1 is MGHDK and CDR2 is SYGVNS. The CDR3 has 14 amino acids. Trimming pared 5 bases from V and 6 bases from J, leaving 14 bases between. The CDR3 loop is CASSPRTLANEQFF. The CDR3 DNA reads TGTGCCAGCAGTCCCCGGACCCTAGCCAATGAGCAGTTCTTC.

V gene TRBV7-9 combines with J gene TRBJ2-7; D gene unclear. V was pared by 1 base and J by 2 bases, with 6 bases between. The CDR3 spans 13 residues. Germline loops: CDR1 SEHNR, CDR2 FQNEAQ (reference sequence). CDR3 loop: CASSLDLTYEQYF. The CDR3, as DNA: TGTGCCAGCAGCTTAGACCTGACCTACGAGCAGTACTTC.

CDR3 bases: TGTGCCAGTCAGGGACAGGGAACCTACGAGCAGTACTTC. This translates into CASQGQGTYEQYF. The rearrangement uses TRBV6-5 and TRBJ2-7; 9 bases are a match to TRBD1. Germline values: CDR1 MNHEY, CDR2 SVGAGI. Trimming removed 9 bases from V and 2 bases from J; junction bases left unmatched: 5. CDR3 length equals 13 residues.

The V call is TRBV18, the J call TRBJ2-7; D is ambiguous. V lost 3 bases and J 3 bases, leaving 12 bases between the germline ends. CDR3 length: 14 amino acids. From germline, CDR1 is KGHSH and CDR2 LQKENI. CDR3 in DNA: TGTGCCAGCTCACCCCGGGCAGGTAGCTACGAGCAGTACTTC. This sequence encodes CASSPRAGSYEQYF.

The chain links TRBV2 to TRBJ2-4; D might be TRBD2 (6 bases). The V and J ends lost 3 bases and 0 bases respectively, with 12 bases between them. CDR1 and CDR2 from the germline V gene are SNHLY and FYNNEI. The CDR3 covers 16 residues. CDR3 bases: TGTGCCAGCAGTGATTCCGGGACTCTAGCCAAAAACATTCAGTACTTC. Its protein is CASSDSGTLAKNIQYF.

This clone was seen a few times. The chain carries TRBV6-5 and TRBJ2-2, with D tentatively TRBD2 (5 bases). Germline loops: CDR1 MNHEY, CDR2 SVGAGI. Trimming took 0 bases from V and 4 from J, leaving 12 bases between them. This CDR3 is built from 16 residues. The CDR3 bases are TGTGCCAGCAGTTACTCGCGGAGGAAAAGCACCGGGGAGCTGTTTTTT. Translating it yields CASSYSRRKSTGELFF.